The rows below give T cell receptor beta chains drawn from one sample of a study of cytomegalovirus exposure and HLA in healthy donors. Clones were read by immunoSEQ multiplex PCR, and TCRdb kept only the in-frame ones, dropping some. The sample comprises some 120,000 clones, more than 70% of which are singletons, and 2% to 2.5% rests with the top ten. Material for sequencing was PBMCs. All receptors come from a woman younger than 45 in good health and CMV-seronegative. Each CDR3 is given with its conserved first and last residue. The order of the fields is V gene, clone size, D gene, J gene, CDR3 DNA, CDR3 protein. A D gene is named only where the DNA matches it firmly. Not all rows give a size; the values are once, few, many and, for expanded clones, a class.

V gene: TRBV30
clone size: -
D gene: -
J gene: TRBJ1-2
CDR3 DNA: TGTGCCTGGAGTGTCGTACAGCACTATGGCTACACCTTC
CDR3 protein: CAWSVVQHYGYTF

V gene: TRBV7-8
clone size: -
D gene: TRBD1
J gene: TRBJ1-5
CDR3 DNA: TGTGCCAGCAGCTTAGCTGTTGGACAGGGAAATCAGCCCCAGCATTTT
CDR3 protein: CASSLAVGQGNQPQHF

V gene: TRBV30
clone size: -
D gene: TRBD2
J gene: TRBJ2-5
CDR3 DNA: TGTGCCTGGGGGGGACTAGCGGAAGAGACCCAGTACTTC
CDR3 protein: CAWGGLAEETQYF

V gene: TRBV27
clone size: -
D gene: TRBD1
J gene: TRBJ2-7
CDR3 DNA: TGTGCCAGCAGTGACCGGGACAGCTTTACCTCCGAGCAGTACTTC
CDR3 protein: CASSDRDSFTSEQYF

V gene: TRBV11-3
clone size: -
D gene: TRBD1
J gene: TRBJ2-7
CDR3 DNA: TGTGCCAGCAGCGGGGACAGGGGGTCGGGCGAGCAGTACTTC
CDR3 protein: CASSGDRGSGEQYF

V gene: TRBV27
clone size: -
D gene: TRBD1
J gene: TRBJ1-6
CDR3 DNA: TGTGCCAGCAAATATAACAGGGGTTCACCCCTCCACTTT
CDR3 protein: CASKYNRGSPLHF

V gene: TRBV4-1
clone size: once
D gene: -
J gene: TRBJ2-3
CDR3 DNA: TGCGCCAGCAGCCACCCGGACAGAGGCGGGCAAGATACGCAGTATTTT
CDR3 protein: CASSHPDRGGQDTQYF

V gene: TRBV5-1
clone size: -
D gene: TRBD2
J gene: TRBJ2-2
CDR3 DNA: TGCGCCAGCAGCTTGGCACTAGCGAGCACCGGGGAGCTGTTTTTT
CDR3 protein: CASSLALASTGELFF

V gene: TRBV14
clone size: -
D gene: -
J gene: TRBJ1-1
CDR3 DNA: TGTGCCAGCAGCCCAAAGTACAGGAACACTGAAGCTTTCTTT
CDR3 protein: CASSPKYRNTEAFF

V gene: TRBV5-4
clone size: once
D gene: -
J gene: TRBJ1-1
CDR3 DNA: TGTGCCAGCAGCTTGACCCCTAGGGGGGAAGCTTTCTTT
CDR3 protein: CASSLTPRGEAFF

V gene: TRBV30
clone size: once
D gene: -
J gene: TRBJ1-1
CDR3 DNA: TGTGCCTGGAGTGTACGAGAGAACACTGAAGCTTTCTTT
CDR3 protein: CAWSVRENTEAFF

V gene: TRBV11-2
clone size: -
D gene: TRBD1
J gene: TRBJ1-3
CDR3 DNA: TGTGCCAGCGGACAGGGGAACGCTGGAAACACCATATATTTT
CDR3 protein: CASGQGNAGNTIYF

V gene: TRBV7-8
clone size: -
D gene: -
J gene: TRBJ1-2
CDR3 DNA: TGTGCCAGCAGCCCAGGCGGCGGGGTTAACTATGGCTACACCTTC
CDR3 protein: CASSPGGGVNYGYTF

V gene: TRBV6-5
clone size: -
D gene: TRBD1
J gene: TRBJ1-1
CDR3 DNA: TGTGCCAGCAGATTACCGGGACAGGGGACCACTGAAGCTTTCTTT
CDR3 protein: CASRLPGQGTTEAFF

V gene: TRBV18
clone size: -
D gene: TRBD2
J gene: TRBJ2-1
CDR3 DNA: TGTGCCAGCTCACCCCTAGGGCTTAGCGGGGGGACCAATGAGCAGTTCTTC
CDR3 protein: CASSPLGLSGGTNEQFF

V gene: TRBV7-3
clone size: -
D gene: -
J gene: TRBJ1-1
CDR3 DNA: TGTGCCAGCAGCTTAGGGGCAGGGCTGAACACTGAAGCTTTCTTT
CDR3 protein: CASSLGAGLNTEAFF

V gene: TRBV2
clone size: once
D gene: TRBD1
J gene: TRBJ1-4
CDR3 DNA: TGTGCCAGCAGTGGACGGGCAGGGGGCTATGAAAAACTGTTTTTT
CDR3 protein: CASSGRAGGYEKLFF

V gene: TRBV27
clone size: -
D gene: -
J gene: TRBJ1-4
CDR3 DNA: TGTGCCAGCAGTCCTCCTCCGGGGGTTAGTGAAAAACTGTTTTTT
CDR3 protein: CASSPPPGVSEKLFF

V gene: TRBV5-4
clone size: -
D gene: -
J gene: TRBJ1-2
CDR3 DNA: TGTGCCAGCAGCTTCCCCCCCGGCCTTGGGGCTTATGGCTACACCTTC
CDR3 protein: CASSFPPGLGAYGYTF

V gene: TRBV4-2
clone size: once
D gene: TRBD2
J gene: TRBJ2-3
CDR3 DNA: TGTGCCAGCAGCCAAGATCGGCGGCTAGCGGGGGCACGAAGCACAGATACGCAGTATTTT
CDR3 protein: CASSQDRRLAGARSTDTQYF

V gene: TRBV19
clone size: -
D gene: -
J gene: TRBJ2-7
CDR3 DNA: TGTGCCAGTAGCCTGACAAAATCCTACGAGCAGTACTTC
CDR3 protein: CASSLTKSYEQYF

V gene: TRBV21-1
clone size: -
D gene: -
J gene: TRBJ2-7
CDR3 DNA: TGTGCCAGCAGCACGAAGGACAGGGCCGCCCCCTACGAGCAGTACTTC
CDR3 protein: CASSTKDRAAPYEQYF

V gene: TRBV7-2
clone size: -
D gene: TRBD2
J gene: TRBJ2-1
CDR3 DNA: TGTGCCAGCAGCTTAGTTTCGACTAGCGGACGATGGCAGTTCTTC
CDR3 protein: CASSLVSTSGRWQFF

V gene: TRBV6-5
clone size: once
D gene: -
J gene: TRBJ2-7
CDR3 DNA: TGTGCCAGCAGTTCCCCAGGTCTATACGAGCAGTACTTC
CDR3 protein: CASSSPGLYEQYF

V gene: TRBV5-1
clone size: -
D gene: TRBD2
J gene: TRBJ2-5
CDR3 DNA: TGCGCCAGCAGCTTAGATATAGGACTAGCAAGCGAGACCCAGTACTTC
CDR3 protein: CASSLDIGLASETQYF

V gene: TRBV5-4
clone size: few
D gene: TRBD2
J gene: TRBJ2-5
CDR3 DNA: TGTGCCAGCAGCTTGGGGACTAGCGGTGGAGAGACCCAGTACTTC
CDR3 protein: CASSLGTSGGETQYF

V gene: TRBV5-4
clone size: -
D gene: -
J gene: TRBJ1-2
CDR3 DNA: TGTGCCAGCAGCTTGATTGAAGCGTCTCGGTATGGCTACACCTTC
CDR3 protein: CASSLIEASRYGYTF

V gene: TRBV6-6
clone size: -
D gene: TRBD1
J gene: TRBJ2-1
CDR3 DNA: TGTGCCAGCAGCGACAGGGTCGAGCAGTTCTTC
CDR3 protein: CASSDRVEQFF

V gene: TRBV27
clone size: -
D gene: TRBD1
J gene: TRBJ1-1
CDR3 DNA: TGTGCCAGCAGTTTCAACAACAGGGGGGGGTACACTGAAGCTTTCTTT
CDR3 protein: CASSFNNRGGYTEAFF

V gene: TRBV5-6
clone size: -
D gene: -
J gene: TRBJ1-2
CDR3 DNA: TGTGCCAGCAGCTTGGGGGGCCTCTATGGCTACACCTTC
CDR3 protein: CASSLGGLYGYTF

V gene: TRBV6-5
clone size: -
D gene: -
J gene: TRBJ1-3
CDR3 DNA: TGTGCCAGCAGTTCTACTGGAAACACCATATATTTT
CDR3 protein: CASSSTGNTIYF

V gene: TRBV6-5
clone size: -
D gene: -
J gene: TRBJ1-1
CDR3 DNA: TGTGCCAGCAGTAGAGTCCCAGGGGTTACTGAAGCTTTCTTT
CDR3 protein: CASSRVPGVTEAFF

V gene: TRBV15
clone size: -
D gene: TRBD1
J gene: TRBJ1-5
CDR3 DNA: TGTGCCACCAGCAGCGACCCCGGGCAGGGGGGCAATCAGCCCCAGCATTTT
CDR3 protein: CATSSDPGQGGNQPQHF

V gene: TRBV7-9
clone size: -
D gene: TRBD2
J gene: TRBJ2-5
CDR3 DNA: TGTGCCAGCAGCTTAGCGGAGGTACTAGCGGGGCTAGAGACTCAGTACTTC
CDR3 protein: CASSLAEVLAGLETQYF

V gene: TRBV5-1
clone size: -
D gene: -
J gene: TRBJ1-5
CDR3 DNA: TGCGCCAGCAGCTTGGCCGGGGGAAGCAATCAGCCCCAGCATTTT
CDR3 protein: CASSLAGGSNQPQHF

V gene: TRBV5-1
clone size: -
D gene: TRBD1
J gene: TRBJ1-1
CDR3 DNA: TGCGCCAGCAGCTTGGCCCGAGGGGGCGGAGAAACTGAAGCTTTCTTT
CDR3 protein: CASSLARGGGETEAFF

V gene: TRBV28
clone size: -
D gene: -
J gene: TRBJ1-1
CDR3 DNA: TGTGCCAGCAGTTGGGGCCCCGACAGGCTTTCACCTGAAGCTTTCTTT
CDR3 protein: CASSWGPDRLSPEAFF

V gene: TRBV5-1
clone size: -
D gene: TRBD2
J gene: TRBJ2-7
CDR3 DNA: TGCGCCAGCAGCTTGAGCAGGAGCGGGGGGGCCTCCGAGCAGTACTTC
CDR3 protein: CASSLSRSGGASEQYF

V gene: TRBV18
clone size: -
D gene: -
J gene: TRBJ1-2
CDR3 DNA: TGTGCCAGCTCACTTTCACGAGACTTCCCCTATGGCTACACCTTC
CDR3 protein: CASSLSRDFPYGYTF

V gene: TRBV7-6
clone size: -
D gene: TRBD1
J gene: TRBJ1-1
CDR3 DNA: TGTGCCAGCAGCTTAGAGGCGCCGGGACAGTCGGGGCTCGGTGAAGCTTTCTTT
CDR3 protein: CASSLEAPGQSGLGEAFF

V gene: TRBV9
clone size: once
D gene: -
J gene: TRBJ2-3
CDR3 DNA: TGTGCCAGCAGCGGCCGCGCGGAGAGATACACAGATACGCAGTATTTT
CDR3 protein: CASSGRAERYTDTQYF

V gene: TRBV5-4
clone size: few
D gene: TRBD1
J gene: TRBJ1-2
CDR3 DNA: TGTGCCAGCAGCCAGGGACAGGGCTTTAACTATGGCTACACCTTC
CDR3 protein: CASSQGQGFNYGYTF

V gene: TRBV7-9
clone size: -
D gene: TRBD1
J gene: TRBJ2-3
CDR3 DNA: TGTGCCAGCAGCCAACGGGACAGGGAGGCAGATACGCAGTATTTT
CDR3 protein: CASSQRDREADTQYF

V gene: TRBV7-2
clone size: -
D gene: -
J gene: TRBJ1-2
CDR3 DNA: TGTGCCAGCAGCTTAAGGGTTGGGGAGGTCTATGGCTACACCTTC
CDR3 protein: CASSLRVGEVYGYTF

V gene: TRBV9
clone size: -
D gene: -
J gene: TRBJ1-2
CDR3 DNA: TGTGCCAGCAGCGTAGCTGTGGGGGCCGATGGCTACACCTTC
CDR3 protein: CASSVAVGADGYTF

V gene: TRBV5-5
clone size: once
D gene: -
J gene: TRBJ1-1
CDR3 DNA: TGTGCCAGCAGCTTCGACAGTAACACTGAAGCTTTCTTT
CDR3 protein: CASSFDSNTEAFF

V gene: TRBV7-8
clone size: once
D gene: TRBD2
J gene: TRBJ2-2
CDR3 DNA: TGTGCCAGCATCCCTAGAGAGCTAGCGGGAACCGGGGAGCTGTTTTTT
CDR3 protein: CASIPRELAGTGELFF

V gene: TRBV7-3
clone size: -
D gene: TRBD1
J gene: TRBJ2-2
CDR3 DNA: TGTGCCAGCAGCGTCCAGGGGGCGAACACCGGGGAGCTGTTTTTT
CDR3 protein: CASSVQGANTGELFF

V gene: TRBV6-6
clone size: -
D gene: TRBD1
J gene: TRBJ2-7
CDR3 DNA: TGTGCCAGCAGTTACGGGTCAGGGGGCACCGAGCAGTACTTC
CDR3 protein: CASSYGSGGTEQYF

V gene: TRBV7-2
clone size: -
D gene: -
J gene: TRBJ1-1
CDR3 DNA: TGTGCCAGCAGACCGGGAGGCGGGGGCGTTCACATGAACACTGAAGCTTTCTTT
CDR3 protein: CASRPGGGGVHMNTEAFF

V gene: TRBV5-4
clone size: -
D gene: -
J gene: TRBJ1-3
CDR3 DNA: TGTGCCAGCAGCGGGGACATAGGAAACACCATATATTTT
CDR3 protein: CASSGDIGNTIYF

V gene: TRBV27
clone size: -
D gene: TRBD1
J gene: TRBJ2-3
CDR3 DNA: TGTGCCAGCAGCTTAATTGGGACAGGGATGACAGATACGCAGTATTTT
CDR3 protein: CASSLIGTGMTDTQYF

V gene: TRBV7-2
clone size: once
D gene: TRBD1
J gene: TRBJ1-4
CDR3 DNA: TGTGCCAGCAGCTTAGACGGCAGGGGGGTAGAAAAACTGTTTTTT
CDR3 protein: CASSLDGRGVEKLFF

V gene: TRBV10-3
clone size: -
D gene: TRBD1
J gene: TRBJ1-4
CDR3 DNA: TGTGCCGGGGACAGGGAAAAGGTTAGGAATGAGGAAAAACTGTTTTTT
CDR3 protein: CAGDREKVRNEEKLFF